These 9 T cell receptor beta chains were sequenced from one sample in a study of T cell responses to AZD1222 COVID-19 vaccine. This table comes from immunoSEQ multiplex PCR, and its TCRdb copy is limited to in-frame clones, with some not included. The sample has 180,000 or so clones, over 90% seen once; the top ten hold approximately 1.9%. Sequenced material: peripheral blood, taken 28 days after the second AZD1222 dose. Receptor source: an adult who received the AZD1222 COVID-19 vaccine.

The V gene is TRBV7-9, the J gene TRBJ1-1; weak D call: TRBD1 (6 bases). CDR1 and CDR2 (germline): SEHNR, FQNEAQ (reference sequence). This CDR3 contains 15 residues. Between the trimmed V and J ends, which lost 2 bases and 4 bases, there was a span of 14 bases. CDR3 DNA sequence: TGTGCCAGCAGCTTATCGGGGGGGCTAGGCACTGAAGCTTTCTTT. Translated, it gives CASSLSGGLGTEAFF.

The chain employs TRBV5-4 and TRBJ2-1, with D tentatively TRBD1 or TRBD2 (6 bases each). V was shortened by 1 base and J by 7 bases, with 12 bases between the two germline ends. The CDR3 length is 14 residues. Germline-derived CDR1 and CDR2 are SGHNT and YYREEE (reference sequence). In nucleotides, the CDR3 is TGTGCCAGCAGCTTGCCGGGGGCTAGTAATGAGCAGTTCTTC. Translation: CASSLPGASNEQFF.

This clone has a single count. The CDR3 reads CASSSGTGGGDQPQHF. Here the CDR3 DNA reads TGTGCCAGCAGCTCTGGGACAGGGGGCGGCGATCAGCCCCAGCATTTT. The rearrangement uses TRBV5-5 and TRBJ1-5; 12 bases agree with TRBD1. The CDR3 covers 16 residues. V dropped 3 bases and J dropped 5; count of bases not matched to a gene: 6. Germline V gene data show CDR1 as SGHKS and CDR2 as YYEKEE (reference sequence). Full variable domain (missing parts from reference TRBV5-5 and TRBJ1-5): DAGVTQSPTHLIKTRGQQVTLRCSPISGHKSVSWYQQVLGQGPQFIFQYYEKEERGRGNFPDRFSARQFPNYSSELNVNALLLGDSALYLCASSSGTGGGDQPQHFGDGTRLSIL.

The chain employs TRBV3-1 (or the pseudogene TRBV3-2) and TRBJ1-3, with TRBD1 as a possible D gene (5 bases). CDR1 is LGHDT, CDR2 YNNKEL, per germline (reference sequence). V was clipped by 0 bases and J by 2 bases, with 8 bases between them. The CDR3 extends over 15 amino acids. The CDR3 nucleotides are TGTGCCAGCAGCCAAGATCTGGGGGCTGGAAACACCATATATTTT. Translation gives CASSQDLGAGNTIYF.

This clone occurred a few times. This chain links TRBV5-1 with TRBJ2-5; D possibly corresponds to TRBD2 (5 bases). Germline assignment: CDR1 SGHRS and CDR2 YFSETQ. CDR3 size: 13 residues. The V and J ends lost 3 bases and 5 bases respectively, with 11 bases between them. CDR3 loop: CASSSTIRETQYF. The CDR3 coding sequence is TGCGCCAGCAGCTCGACTATTAGGGAGACCCAGTACTTC. Full variable domain (remainder filled in from reference TRBV5-1 and TRBJ2-5): KAGVTQTPRYLIKTRGQQVTLSCSPISGHRSVSWYQQTPGQGLQFLFEYFSETQRNKGNFPGRFSGRQFSNSRSEMNVSTLELGDSALYLCASSSTIRETQYFGPGTRLLVL.

The gene calls are TRBV30 and TRBJ2-1; 10 bases are a match to TRBD2. V shed 2 bases, J shed 6 bases, and the junction held 7 bases outside the gene matches. CDR1 is GTSNPN, CDR2 SVGIG, per germline (reference sequence). The CDR3 length is 15 residues. The CDR3 loop reads CAWSPLSSGSNEQFF. As DNA, the CDR3 is TGTGCCTGGAGTCCCTTGTCTAGCGGGAGCAATGAGCAGTTCTTC.

The chain has TRBV27 and TRBJ1-2, with 9 bases identical to TRBD1. This CDR3 is 17 amino acids long. Trimming removed 6 bases from V and 0 bases from J; junction bases left unmatched: 11. Germline loops: CDR1 MNHEY, CDR2 SMNVEV (reference sequence). This CDR3 reads CASRAGTGNSPNYGYTF. CDR3 bases: TGTGCCAGCAGGGCCGGGACAGGGAATTCCCCTAACTATGGCTACACCTTC.

The table lists this clone with a few counts. V is TRBV9 and J is TRBJ2-2, with D unclear. The CDR3 extends over 17 amino acids. Germline assignment: CDR1 SGDLS and CDR2 YYNGEE. Between the trimmed V and J ends, which lost 0 bases and 0 bases, there was a span of 12 bases. The CDR3 loop reads CASSVAYRVTNTGELFF. CDR3 in DNA: TGTGCCAGCAGCGTAGCTTATAGGGTCACGAACACCGGGGAGCTGTTTTTT.

The rearrangement links TRBV28 to TRBJ1-5, with D uncertain. The CDR3 totals 14 residues. Trimming pared 5 bases from V and 0 bases from J, leaving 8 bases between. Germline assignment: CDR1 MDHEN and CDR2 SYDVKM. CDR3 in DNA: TGTGCCAGCAGTCAGGTTACTAGCAATCAGCCCCAGCATTTT. It encodes CASSQVTSNQPQHF.